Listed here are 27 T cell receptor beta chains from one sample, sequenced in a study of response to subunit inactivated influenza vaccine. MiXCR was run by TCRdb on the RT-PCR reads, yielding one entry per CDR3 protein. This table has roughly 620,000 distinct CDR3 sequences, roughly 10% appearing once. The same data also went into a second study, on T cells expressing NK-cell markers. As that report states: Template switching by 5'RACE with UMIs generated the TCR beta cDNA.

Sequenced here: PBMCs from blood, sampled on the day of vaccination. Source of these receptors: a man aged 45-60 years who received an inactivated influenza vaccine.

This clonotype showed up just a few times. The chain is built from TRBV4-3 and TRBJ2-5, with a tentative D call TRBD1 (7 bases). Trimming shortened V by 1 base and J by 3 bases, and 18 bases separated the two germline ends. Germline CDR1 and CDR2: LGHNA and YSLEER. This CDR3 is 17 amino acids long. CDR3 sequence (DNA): TGCGCCAGCAGCCAAGTTTGGGGACAGTGGGGGGAAGAGACCCAGTACTTC. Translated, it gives CASSQVWGQWGEETQYF.

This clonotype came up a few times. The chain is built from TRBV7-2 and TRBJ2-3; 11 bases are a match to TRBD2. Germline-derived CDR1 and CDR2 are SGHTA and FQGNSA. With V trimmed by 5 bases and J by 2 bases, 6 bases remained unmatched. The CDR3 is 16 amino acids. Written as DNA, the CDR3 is TGTGCCAGCAGCCTCCTAGCGGGAGGAATCACAGATACGCAGTATTTT. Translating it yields CASSLLAGGITDTQYF.

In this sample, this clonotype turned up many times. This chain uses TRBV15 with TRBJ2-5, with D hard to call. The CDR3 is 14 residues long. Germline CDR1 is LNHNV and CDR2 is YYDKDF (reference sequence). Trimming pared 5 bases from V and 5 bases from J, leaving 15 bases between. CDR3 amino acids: CATSLSALLETQYF. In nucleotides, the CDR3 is TGTGCCACCAGCCTATCTGCCCTATTGGAGACCCAGTACTTC. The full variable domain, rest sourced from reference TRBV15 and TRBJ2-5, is DAMVIQNPRYQVTQFGKPVTLSCSQTLNHNVMYWYQQKSSQAPKLLFHYYDKDFNNEADTPDNFQSRRPNTSFCFLDIRSPGLGDTAMYLCATSLSALLETQYFGPGTRLLVL.

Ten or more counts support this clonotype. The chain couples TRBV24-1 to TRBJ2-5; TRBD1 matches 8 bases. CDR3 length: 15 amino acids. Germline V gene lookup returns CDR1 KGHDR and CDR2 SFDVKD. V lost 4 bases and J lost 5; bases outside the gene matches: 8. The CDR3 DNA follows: TGTGCCACCAGTGAAACAGGACAGGGCGGCGAGACCCAGTACTTC. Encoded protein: CATSETGQGGETQYF.

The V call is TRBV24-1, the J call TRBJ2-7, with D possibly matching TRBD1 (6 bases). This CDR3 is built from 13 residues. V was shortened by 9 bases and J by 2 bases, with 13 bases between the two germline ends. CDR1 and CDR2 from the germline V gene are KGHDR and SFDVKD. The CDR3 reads CATPAGQTYEQYF. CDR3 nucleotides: TGTGCCACCCCCGCAGGACAGACCTACGAGCAGTACTTC.

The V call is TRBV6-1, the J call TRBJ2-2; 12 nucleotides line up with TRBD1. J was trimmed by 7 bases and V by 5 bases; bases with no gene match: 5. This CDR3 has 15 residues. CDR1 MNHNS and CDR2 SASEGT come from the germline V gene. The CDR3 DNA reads TGTGCCAGCAGTCCCGGGACAGGGGGCATCGGGGAGCTGTTTTTT. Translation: CASSPGTGGIGELFF.

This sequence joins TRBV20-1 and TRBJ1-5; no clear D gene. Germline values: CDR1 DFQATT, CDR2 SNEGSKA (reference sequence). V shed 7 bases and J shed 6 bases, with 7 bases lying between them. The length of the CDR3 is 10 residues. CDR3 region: CSVRGQPQHF. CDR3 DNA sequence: TGCAGTGTACGCGGTCAGCCCCAGCATTTT.

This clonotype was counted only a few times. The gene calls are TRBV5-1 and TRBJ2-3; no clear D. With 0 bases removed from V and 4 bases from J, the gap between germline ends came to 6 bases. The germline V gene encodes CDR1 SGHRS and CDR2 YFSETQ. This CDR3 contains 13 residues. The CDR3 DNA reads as TGCGCCAGCAGCTTGGCGTTCCCAGATACGCAGTATTTT. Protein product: CASSLAFPDTQYF.

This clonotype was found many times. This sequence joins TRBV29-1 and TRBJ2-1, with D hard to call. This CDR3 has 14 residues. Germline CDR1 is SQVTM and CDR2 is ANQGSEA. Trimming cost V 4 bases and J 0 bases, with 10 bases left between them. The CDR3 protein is CSVVYASSYNEQFF. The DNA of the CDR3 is TGCAGCGTTGTCTATGCGAGCTCCTACAATGAGCAGTTCTTC.

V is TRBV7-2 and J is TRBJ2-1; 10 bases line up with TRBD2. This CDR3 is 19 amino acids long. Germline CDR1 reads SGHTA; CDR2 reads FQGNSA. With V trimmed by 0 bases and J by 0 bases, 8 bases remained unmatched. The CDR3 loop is CASSLALLAGASSYNEQFF. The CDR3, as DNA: TGTGCCAGCAGCTTAGCGCTGCTAGCGGGGGCCAGCTCCTACAATGAGCAGTTCTTC. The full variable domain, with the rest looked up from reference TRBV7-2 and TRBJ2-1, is GAGVSQSPSNKVTEKGKDVELRCDPISGHTALYWYRQSLGQGLEFLIYFQGNSAPDKSGLPSDRFSAERTGGSVSTLTIQRTQQEDSAVYLCASSLALLAGASSYNEQFFGPGTRLTVL.

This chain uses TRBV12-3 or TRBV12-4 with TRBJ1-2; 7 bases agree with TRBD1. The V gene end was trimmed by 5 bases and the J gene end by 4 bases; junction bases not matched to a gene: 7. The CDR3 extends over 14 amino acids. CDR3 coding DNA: TGTGCCAGCAGTCCCCTGACAGGGCCCTATGGCTACACCTTC. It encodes CASSPLTGPYGYTF.

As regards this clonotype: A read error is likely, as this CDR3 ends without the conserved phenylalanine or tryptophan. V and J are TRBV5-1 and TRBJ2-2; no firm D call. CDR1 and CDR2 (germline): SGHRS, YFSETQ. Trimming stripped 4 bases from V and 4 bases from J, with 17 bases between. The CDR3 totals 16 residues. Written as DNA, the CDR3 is TGCGCCAGCAGCGCCCTCCCCCAGGACGGCACCGGGGAGCTGTTTCTT. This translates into CASSALPQDGTGELFL.

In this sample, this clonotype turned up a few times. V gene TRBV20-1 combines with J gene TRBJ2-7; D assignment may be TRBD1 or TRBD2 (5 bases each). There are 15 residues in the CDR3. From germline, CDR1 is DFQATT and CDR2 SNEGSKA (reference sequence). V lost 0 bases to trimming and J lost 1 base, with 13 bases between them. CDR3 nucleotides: TGCAGTGCTAGAGATGGAGGCAGGGTTTCCTACGAGCAGTACTTC. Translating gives CSARDGGRVSYEQYF.

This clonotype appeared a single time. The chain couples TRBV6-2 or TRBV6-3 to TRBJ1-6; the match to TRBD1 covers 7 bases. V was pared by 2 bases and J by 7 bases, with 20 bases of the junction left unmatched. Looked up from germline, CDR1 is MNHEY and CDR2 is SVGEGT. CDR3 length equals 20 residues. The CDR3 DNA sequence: TGTGCCAGCAGTTACACATCGATAGGCCGGATGGGACAGAGAAATTCACCCCTCCACTTT. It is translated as CASSYTSIGRMGQRNSPLHF.

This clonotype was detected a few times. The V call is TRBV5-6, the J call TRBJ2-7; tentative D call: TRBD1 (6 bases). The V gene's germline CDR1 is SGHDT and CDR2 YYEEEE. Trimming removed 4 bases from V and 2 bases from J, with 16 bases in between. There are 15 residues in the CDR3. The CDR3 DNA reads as TGTGCCAGCAGCCTCGGACAGTTTAGCACCTACGAGCAGTACTTC. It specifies CASSLGQFSTYEQYF.

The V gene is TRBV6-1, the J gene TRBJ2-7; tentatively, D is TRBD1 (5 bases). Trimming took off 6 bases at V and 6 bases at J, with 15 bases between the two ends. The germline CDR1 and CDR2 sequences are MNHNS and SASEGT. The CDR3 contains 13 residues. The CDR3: CASRGQGLGEQYF. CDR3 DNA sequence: TGTGCCAGCAGAGGCCAGGGTCTTGGCGAGCAGTACTTC.

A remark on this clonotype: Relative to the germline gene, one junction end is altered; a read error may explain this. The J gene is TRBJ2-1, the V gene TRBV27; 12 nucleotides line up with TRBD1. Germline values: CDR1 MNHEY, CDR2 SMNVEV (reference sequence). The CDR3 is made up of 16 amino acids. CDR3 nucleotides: TGTGCCAGCAGTCTATCACCGGGACAGGGGGCGAATGAGCAGTTCTTC. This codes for CASSLSPGQGANEQFF.

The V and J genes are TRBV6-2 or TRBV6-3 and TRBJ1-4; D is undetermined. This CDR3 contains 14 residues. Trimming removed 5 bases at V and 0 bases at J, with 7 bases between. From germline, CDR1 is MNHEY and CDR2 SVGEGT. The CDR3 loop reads CASSREATNEKLFF. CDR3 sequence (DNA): TGTGCCAGCAGTCGAGAGGCAACTAATGAAAAACTGTTTTTT.

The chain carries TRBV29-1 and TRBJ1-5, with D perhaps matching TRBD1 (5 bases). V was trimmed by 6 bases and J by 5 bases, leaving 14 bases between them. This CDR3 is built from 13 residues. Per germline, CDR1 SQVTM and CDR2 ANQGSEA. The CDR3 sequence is CSVGDAWDQPQHF. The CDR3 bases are TGCAGCGTGGGGGACGCCTGGGATCAGCCCCAGCATTTT.

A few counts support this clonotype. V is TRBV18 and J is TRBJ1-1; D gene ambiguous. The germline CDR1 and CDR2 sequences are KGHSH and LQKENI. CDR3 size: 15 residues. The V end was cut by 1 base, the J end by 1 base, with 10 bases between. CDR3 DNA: TGTGCCAGCTCACCACAAGACATTTCGAACACTGAAGCTTTCTTT. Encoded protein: CASSPQDISNTEAFF.

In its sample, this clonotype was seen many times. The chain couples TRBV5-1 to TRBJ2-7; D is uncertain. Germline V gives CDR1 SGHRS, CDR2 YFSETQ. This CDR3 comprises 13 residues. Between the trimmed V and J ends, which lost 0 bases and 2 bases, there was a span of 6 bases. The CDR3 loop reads CASSLEWAYEQYF. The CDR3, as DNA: TGCGCCAGCAGCTTGGAGTGGGCCTACGAGCAGTACTTC.

The CDR3 here is CSARGPQNTEAFF. In DNA form, the CDR3 reads TGCAGTGCCAGGGGGCCGCAGAACACTGAAGCTTTCTTT. The chain is built from TRBV20-1 and TRBJ1-1, with TRBD1 matching 8 bases. V lost 6 bases and J lost 1; bases outside the gene matches: 4. The CDR3 contains 13 residues. Germline CDR1 and CDR2: DFQATT and SNEGSKA (reference sequence).

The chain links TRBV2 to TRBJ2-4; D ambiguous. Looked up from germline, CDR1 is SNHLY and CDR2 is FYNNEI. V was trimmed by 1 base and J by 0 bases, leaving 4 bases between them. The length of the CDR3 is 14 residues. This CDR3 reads CASSEELAKNIQYF. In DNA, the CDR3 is TGTGCCAGCAGTGAAGAGCTAGCCAAAAACATTCAGTACTTC.

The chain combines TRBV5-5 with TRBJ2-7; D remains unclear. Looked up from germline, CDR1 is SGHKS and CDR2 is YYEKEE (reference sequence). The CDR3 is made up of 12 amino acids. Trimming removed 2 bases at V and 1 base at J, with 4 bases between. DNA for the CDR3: TGTGCCAGCAGCTTTTTTTCCTACGAGCAGTACTTC. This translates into CASSFFSYEQYF.

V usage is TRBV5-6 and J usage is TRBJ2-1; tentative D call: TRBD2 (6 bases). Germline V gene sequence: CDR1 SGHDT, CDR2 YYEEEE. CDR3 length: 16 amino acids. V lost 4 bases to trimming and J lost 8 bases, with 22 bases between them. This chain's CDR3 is CASSQFGGDGYDEQFF. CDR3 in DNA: TGTGCCAGCAGCCAATTTGGCGGGGACGGGTACGATGAGCAGTTCTTC.

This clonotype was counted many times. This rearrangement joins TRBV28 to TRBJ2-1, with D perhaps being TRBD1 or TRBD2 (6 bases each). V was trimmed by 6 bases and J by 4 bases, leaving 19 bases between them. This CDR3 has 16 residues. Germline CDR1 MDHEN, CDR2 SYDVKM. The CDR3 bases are TGTGCCAGCAGGACCTTCATCGGGGGCCCATACAATGAGCAGTTCTTC. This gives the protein CASRTFIGGPYNEQFF.

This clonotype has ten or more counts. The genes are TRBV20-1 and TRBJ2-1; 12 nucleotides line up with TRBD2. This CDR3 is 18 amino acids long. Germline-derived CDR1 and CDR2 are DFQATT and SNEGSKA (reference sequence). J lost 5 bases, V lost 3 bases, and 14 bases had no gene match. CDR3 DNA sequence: TGCAGTGCTAGTTATGATCCTAGCGGGAGGGTTAAGGACAATGAGCAGTTCTTC. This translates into CSASYDPSGRVKDNEQFF.